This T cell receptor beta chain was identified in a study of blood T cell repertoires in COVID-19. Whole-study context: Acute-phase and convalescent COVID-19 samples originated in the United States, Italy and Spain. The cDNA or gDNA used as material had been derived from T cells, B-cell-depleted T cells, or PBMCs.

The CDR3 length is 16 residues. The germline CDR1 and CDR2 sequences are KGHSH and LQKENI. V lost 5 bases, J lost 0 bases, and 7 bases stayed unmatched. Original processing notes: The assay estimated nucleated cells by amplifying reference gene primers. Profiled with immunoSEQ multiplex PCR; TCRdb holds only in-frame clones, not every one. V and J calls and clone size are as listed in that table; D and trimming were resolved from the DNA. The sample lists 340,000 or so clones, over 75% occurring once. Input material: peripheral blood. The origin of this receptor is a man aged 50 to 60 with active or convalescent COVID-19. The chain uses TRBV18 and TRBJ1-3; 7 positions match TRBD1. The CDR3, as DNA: TGTGCCAGCTCATCCTCCGGGACAGTCTCTGGAAACACCATATATTTT. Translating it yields CASSSSGTVSGNTIYF.